This T cell receptor (beta chain) was identified in a study of blood T cell repertoires in COVID-19. Looked up from germline, CDR1 is SGDLS and CDR2 is YYNGEE. V was trimmed by 8 bases and J by 0 bases, leaving 14 bases between them. The CDR3 is 15 residues long. Generated by immunoSEQ multiplex PCR, the TCRdb table keeps only in-frame clones and is missing some. Counted here are about 480,000 clones, roughly 90% occurring once; the ten biggest clones make up around 1.9%. This chain links TRBV9 with TRBJ1-4, with D perhaps TRBD1 (6 bases). The specimen was PBMCs or T cells enriched from blood (not recorded which). This TCR came from a woman aged 35 to 49 who had recovered from COVID-19. The CDR3 protein is CASATGLATNEKLFF. The CDR3 DNA reads as TGTGCCAGTGCAACAGGGCTTGCAACTAATGAAAAACTGTTTTTT.